Listed here are 32 T cell receptor beta chains from one sample, sequenced in a study of cytomegalovirus exposure and HLA in healthy donors. Primers for the PCR totalled 60 Vbeta and 13 Jbeta. TCRdb's copy holds only in-frame clones and misses some; the assay was immunoSEQ multiplex PCR. Of under 150,000 clones in the sample, about 79% were seen once. The specimen was PBMCs. These receptors all come from a male donor in good health and CMV-seronegative.

This chain links TRBV30 with TRBJ1-2; 12 bases are shared with TRBD1. J was trimmed by 5 bases and V by 4 bases; bases with no gene match: 11. Germline CDR1 is GTSNPN and CDR2 is SVGIG (reference sequence). This CDR3 has 16 residues. The CDR3 protein is CAWTWGQGAVGYGYTF. CDR3 DNA: TGTGCCTGGACTTGGGGACAGGGGGCTGTCGGGTATGGCTACACCTTC.

The V call is TRBV5-1, the J call TRBJ1-2; D is possibly TRBD1 (5 bases). Per germline, CDR1 SGHRS and CDR2 YFSETQ. CDR3 length: 17 amino acids. Trimming removed 7 bases from V and 4 bases from J, with 26 bases in between. CDR3 in DNA: TGCGCCAGCTCCTACTCATTACAGGCAGAAGTATCCTATGGCTACACCTTC. The encoded protein is CASSYSLQAEVSYGYTF.

This chain joins TRBV2 and TRBJ2-2, with D tentatively TRBD2 (6 bases). The V gene lost 0 bases and the J gene lost 7 bases, with 9 bases spanning the gap. Looked up from germline, CDR1 is SNHLY and CDR2 is FYNNEI. The CDR3 length is 14 residues. Here the CDR3 DNA reads TGTGCCAGCAGTGAAGCGGGGCGGGGCGGGGAGCTGTTTTTT. Translation gives CASSEAGRGGELFF.

The chain carries TRBV7-3 and TRBJ2-7; 7 nucleotides align to TRBD2. The V gene end was trimmed by 5 bases and the J gene end by 6 bases; junction bases not matched to a gene: 7. Germline values: CDR1 SGHTA, CDR2 FQGTGA. The CDR3 extends over 13 amino acids. CDR3 amino acids: CASSALGGGEQYF. CDR3 sequence (DNA): TGTGCCAGCAGCGCCCTGGGGGGGGGCGAGCAGTACTTC.

The chain combines TRBV5-4 with TRBJ2-5; 9 bases map to TRBD1. Germline CDR1 reads SGHNT; CDR2 reads YYREEE (reference sequence). This CDR3 region has 16 residues. J was trimmed by 5 bases and V by 3 bases; bases with no gene match: 11. CDR3 amino acids: CASSSKRGQGFETQYF. The CDR3 DNA reads as TGTGCCAGCAGCTCAAAACGGGGACAGGGTTTCGAGACCCAGTACTTC. The entire variable domain, with the rest obtained from reference TRBV5-4 and TRBJ2-5, is as follows: ETGVTQSPTHLIKTRGQQVTLRCSSQSGHNTVSWYQQALGQGPQFIFQYYREEENGRGNFPPRFSGLQFPNYSSELNVNALELDDSALYLCASSSKRGQGFETQYFGPGTRLLVL.

This rearrangement joins TRBV28 to TRBJ2-6; D is possibly TRBD1 (5 bases). This CDR3 region has 15 residues. V was cut by 2 bases and J by 2 bases, with 7 bases left in between. Germline values: CDR1 MDHEN, CDR2 SYDVKM. The CDR3 DNA reads TGTGCCAGCAGTTTAGCAGGGACTGGGGCCAACGTCCTGACTTTC. Its protein is CASSLAGTGANVLTF.

CDR3 residues: CASSAGTGPYEQYF. The CDR3 nucleotides read TGTGCCAGCAGCGCCGGGACAGGGCCCTACGAGCAGTACTTC. V and J are TRBV9 and TRBJ2-7; 9 bases are a match to TRBD1. Per the germline V gene, CDR1 is SGDLS and CDR2 is YYNGEE. This CDR3 spans 14 amino acids. V was pared by 3 bases and J by 2 bases, with 3 bases of the junction left unmatched. The full variable domain, with the rest looked up from reference TRBV9 and TRBJ2-7, is DSGVTQTPKHLITATGQRVTLRCSPRSGDLSVYWYQQSLDQGLQFLIQYYNGEERAKGNILERFSAQQFPDLHSELNLSSLELGDSALYFCASSAGTGPYEQYFGPGTRLTVT.

This clone was seen a handful of times. The chain joins TRBV7-2 to TRBJ2-1; unclear D gene. This CDR3 has 16 amino acids. The V and J ends lost 1 base and 0 bases respectively, with 10 bases between them. Looked up from germline, CDR1 is SGHTA and CDR2 is FQGNSA. The CDR3 DNA reads TGTGCCAGCAGCTTAGAGCCACTGCCCTCCTACAATGAGCAGTTCTTC. This codes for CASSLEPLPSYNEQFF.

CDR3: CASSLQELAGQETQYF. The CDR3 DNA sequence: TGCGCCAGCAGCTTACAAGAACTAGCGGGGCAAGAGACCCAGTACTTC. V gene TRBV5-1 combines with J gene TRBJ2-5; TRBD2 matches at 10 bases. Losses at the gene ends were 2 bases for V and 2 bases for J; bases not matched to a gene: 6. The CDR3 consists of 16 residues. Per germline, CDR1 SGHRS and CDR2 YFSETQ.

V and J are TRBV6-1 and TRBJ1-2; possible D gene TRBD1, 6 bases. From germline, CDR1 is MNHNS and CDR2 SASEGT. Trimming removed 6 bases at V and 0 bases at J, with 11 bases between. The length of the CDR3 is 14 residues. The CDR3 DNA reads TGTGCCAGCAGCAGGGGAACTACTAACTATGGCTACACCTTC. This encodes CASSRGTTNYGYTF.

This clone was seen just once. This rearrangement joins TRBV28 to TRBJ2-1; 12 bases are shared with TRBD2. With V trimmed by 7 bases and J by 9 bases, 7 bases remained unmatched. The CDR3 extends over 14 amino acids. CDR1 is MDHEN and CDR2 is SYDVKM in the germline V gene. The chain's CDR3 is CASTLAGGPGEQFF. The CDR3 DNA reads TGTGCCAGCACCCTAGCGGGAGGGCCGGGTGAGCAGTTCTTC.

This clone was detected once. The CDR3 sequence is CASRRQDNQPQHF. The CDR3 bases are TGTGCCAGTAGAAGACAGGACAATCAGCCCCAGCATTTT. The chain carries TRBV19 and TRBJ1-5; tentative D call: TRBD1 (6 bases). Germline V CDR1 and CDR2: LNHDA, SQIVND (reference sequence). The CDR3 is 13 residues long. V was clipped by 6 bases and J by 3 bases, with 9 bases between them.

The chain recombines TRBV6-5 with TRBJ2-3, with 11 positions matching TRBD2. V trimming: 6 bases; J trimming: 5 bases; junction bases outside the gene matches: 4. Germline values: CDR1 MNHEY, CDR2 SVGAGI. The CDR3 is 14 amino acids. The chain's CDR3 is CASRVAGGIDTQYF. The DNA of the CDR3 is TGTGCCAGCAGAGTAGCGGGAGGGATAGATACGCAGTATTTT.

CDR3 nucleotide sequence: TGTGCCAGCAGTTACTCGATGGCTAGCGCCGGGGAGCTGTTTTTT. Translating it yields CASSYSMASAGELFF. This chain uses TRBV6-6 with TRBJ2-2, with TRBD2 as a possible D gene (6 bases). The ends were cut back, 0 bases at V and 6 bases at J, with 11 bases in the middle. Germline-derived CDR1 and CDR2 are MNHNY and SVGAGI (reference sequence). CDR3 size: 15 residues.

The genes are TRBV7-8 and TRBJ2-3; perhaps TRBD2 as D (5 bases). The germline V and J ends were trimmed by 1 base and 4 bases, with 15 bases remaining between them. The CDR3 is made up of 16 amino acids. The germline gives CDR1 SGHVS, CDR2 FQNEAQ. CDR3 sequence: CASSLVLGVYSDTQYF. CDR3 coding DNA: TGTGCCAGCAGCTTAGTATTGGGAGTGTATTCAGATACGCAGTATTTT.

V usage is TRBV28 and J usage is TRBJ1-1; 7 positions agree with TRBD1. This CDR3 region has 14 residues. Germline V gene lookup returns CDR1 MDHEN and CDR2 SYDVKM. Trimming took 6 bases from V and 4 from J; bases not matched to a gene: 8. The CDR3 DNA is TGTGCCAGCAGGTTCAGGGGGTTGCTCACTGAAGCTTTCTTT. It codes for CASRFRGLLTEAFF.

The chain joins TRBV18 to TRBJ1-1; D remains unclear. The CDR3 runs to 15 residues. Per germline, CDR1 KGHSH and CDR2 LQKENI. Trimming stripped 2 bases from V and 1 base from J, with 11 bases between. The CDR3 is CASSPVGEGNTEAFF. CDR3 bases: TGTGCCAGCTCACCAGTGGGCGAGGGGAACACTGAAGCTTTCTTT.

This clone was seen a few times. The chain couples TRBV4-3 to TRBJ2-7; 8 bases align to TRBD2. This CDR3 has 16 residues. The V gene end was trimmed by 0 bases and the J gene end by 1 base; junction bases not matched to a gene: 5. The V gene's germline CDR1 is LGHNA and CDR2 YSLEER. Here the CDR3 DNA reads TGCGCCAGCAGCCAAGATGTCGAGCGGGAGTCCTACGAGCAGTACTTC. This encodes CASSQDVERESYEQYF.

The chain couples TRBV14 to TRBJ2-2, with a tentative D call TRBD1 (6 bases). The germline V gene has CDR1 SGHDN and CDR2 FVKESK. CDR3 length: 16 residues. Trimming left V 3 bases short and J 0 bases short, with 11 bases between. This chain's CDR3 is CASSHRTATNTGELFF. The DNA of the CDR3 is TGTGCCAGCAGCCACCGGACAGCCACGAACACCGGGGAGCTGTTTTTT.

The rearrangement uses TRBV28 and TRBJ2-1, with D possibly being TRBD1 (6 bases). Germline V lookup: CDR1 MDHEN, CDR2 SYDVKM. Trimming shortened V by 6 bases and J by 7 bases, and 13 bases separated the two germline ends. The CDR3 length is 13 residues. CDR3 bases: TGTGCCAGCAGCTGGACAGAGGGGAATGAGCAGTTCTTC. Protein: CASSWTEGNEQFF.

The chain recombines TRBV7-8 with TRBJ2-1, with 8 positions matching TRBD2. The CDR3 has 15 amino acids. J lost 4 bases, V lost 5 bases, and 7 bases had no gene match. The germline V gene has CDR1 SGHVS and CDR2 FQNEAQ. CDR3 in amino acids: CASSLREGPYNEQFF. For the CDR3, the DNA is TGTGCCAGCAGCCTCCGGGAGGGACCTTACAATGAGCAGTTCTTC.

The V gene is TRBV4-3, the J gene TRBJ2-5; D is unresolved. The J call may be in error: the DNA end matches TRBJ2-7 better. The CDR3 is made up of 18 amino acids. From germline, CDR1 is LGHNA and CDR2 YSLEER. In nucleotides, the CDR3 is TGCGCCAGCAGCCAAGAAACTTTAACGACCGGAGCGACCTACGAGCAGTACTTC. Residues: CASSQETLTTGATYEQYF.

J is TRBJ1-2 and V is TRBV2, with D unclear. V was cut by 7 bases and J by 7 bases, with 16 bases left in between. CDR1 SNHLY and CDR2 FYNNEI come from the germline V gene. The CDR3 is 13 residues long. The CDR3 sequence: CASIVSARGGYTF. The CDR3 DNA follows: TGTGCCAGCATTGTGTCAGCGCGGGGTGGCTACACCTTC.

The CDR3 loop is CASSLHPGLVYEQYF. The CDR3 DNA is TGTGCCAGCAGCCTTCACCCGGGACTAGTATACGAGCAGTACTTC. V gene TRBV6-5 combines with J gene TRBJ2-7, with 8 bases matching TRBD2. The CDR3 totals 15 residues. V gave up 6 bases and J gave up 4 bases; unmatched junction bases: 11. Germline V gives CDR1 MNHEY, CDR2 SVGAGI.

The chain joins TRBV7-6 to TRBJ2-1, with 9 bases matching TRBD1. Germline CDR1 SGHVS, CDR2 FNYEAQ. V dropped 1 base and J dropped 9; count of bases not matched to a gene: 10. The CDR3 spans 16 residues. DNA for the CDR3: TGTGCCAGCAGCTTAGTGCGTAGGGGACAGGGCGGTGAGCAGTTCTTC. Amino acids: CASSLVRRGQGGEQFF.

V is TRBV9 and J is TRBJ1-1; D is unclear. V was trimmed by 4 bases and J by 4 bases, leaving 8 bases between them. The CDR3 covers 12 residues. CDR1 and CDR2 (germline): SGDLS, YYNGEE. CDR3 sequence reads: CASSPLGTEAFF. The DNA for the CDR3 is TGTGCCAGCAGCCCCCTAGGCACTGAAGCTTTCTTT.

Of note for this clone: Other DNA sequences in the sample encode the same CDR3. V is TRBV7-9 and J is TRBJ1-2; maybe TRBD1 (5 bases). Germline lookup yields CDR1 SEHNR and CDR2 FQNEAQ (reference sequence). CDR3 length equals 14 residues. Between the trimmed V and J ends, which lost 4 bases and 8 bases, there was a span of 17 bases. In DNA form, the CDR3 reads TGTGCCAGCAGCTGGCTAAGGCAGGACAACGGCTACACCTTC. Translating it yields CASSWLRQDNGYTF.

V is TRBV7-2 and J is TRBJ1-3, with 8 bases that match TRBD1. With 4 bases clipped from V and 8 bases from J, the junction kept 4 bases outside the gene matches. The CDR3 totals 13 residues. The germline V gene has CDR1 SGHTA and CDR2 FQGNSA. The CDR3 DNA is TGTGCCAGCAGCTCCGTGACAGGGGACACCATATATTTT. Translation gives CASSSVTGDTIYF.

This clone was found once. The chain carries TRBV28 and TRBJ2-1, with TRBD1 as a possible D gene (6 bases). The CDR3 spans 12 residues. V shed 4 bases and J shed 7 bases, with 8 bases lying between them. The germline CDR1 and CDR2 sequences are MDHEN and SYDVKM. The CDR3 sequence: CASSWQGNEQFF. In DNA form, the CDR3 reads TGTGCCAGCAGTTGGCAGGGGAATGAGCAGTTCTTC.

This clone was counted only a few times. This chain uses TRBV28 with TRBJ2-1; 10 bases match TRBD2. The CDR3 length is 14 residues. Germline assignment: CDR1 MDHEN and CDR2 SYDVKM. The V segment lost 11 bases and the J segment 10 bases; nucleotides outside the gene matches: 14. CDR3 protein: CAGGWLAGDGEQFF. The DNA for the CDR3 is TGTGCCGGCGGATGGCTAGCGGGAGACGGGGAGCAGTTCTTC.

This chain connects TRBV30 to TRBJ1-2; D not certain. V dropped 3 bases and J dropped 8 bases, with 13 bases sitting between them. The CDR3 has 12 residues. Germline loops: CDR1 GTSNPN, CDR2 SVGIG (reference sequence). CDR3 bases: TGTGCCTGGAGGAATAGGGAGTCAGGCTACACCTTC. Translated, it gives CAWRNRESGYTF.

This rearrangement joins TRBV19 to TRBJ1-5; the match to TRBD1 covers 8 bases. Germline V gene lookup returns CDR1 LNHDA and CDR2 SQIVND (reference sequence). CDR3 length: 15 residues. After removal of 4 bases from V and 5 bases from J, the junction contained 7 bases not matched to a gene. The CDR3 protein is CASSTWTGFHQPQHF. DNA of the CDR3: TGTGCCAGTAGTACCTGGACAGGGTTTCATCAGCCCCAGCATTTT.